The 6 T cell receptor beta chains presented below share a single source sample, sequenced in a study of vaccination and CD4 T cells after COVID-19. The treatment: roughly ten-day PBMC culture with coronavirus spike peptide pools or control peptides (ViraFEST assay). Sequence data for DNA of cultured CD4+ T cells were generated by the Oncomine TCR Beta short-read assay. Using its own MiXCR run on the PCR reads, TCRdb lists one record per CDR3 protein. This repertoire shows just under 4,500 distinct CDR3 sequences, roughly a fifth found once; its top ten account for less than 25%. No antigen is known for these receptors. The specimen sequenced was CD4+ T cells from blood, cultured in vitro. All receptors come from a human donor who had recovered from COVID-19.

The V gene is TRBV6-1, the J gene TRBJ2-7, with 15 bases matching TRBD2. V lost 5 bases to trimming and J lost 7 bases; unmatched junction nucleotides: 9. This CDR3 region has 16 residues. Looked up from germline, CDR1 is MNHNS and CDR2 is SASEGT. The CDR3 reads CASSKPGLAGGGEQYF. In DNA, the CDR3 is TGTGCCAGCAGTAAACCGGGACTAGCGGGGGGTGGGGAGCAGTACTTC.

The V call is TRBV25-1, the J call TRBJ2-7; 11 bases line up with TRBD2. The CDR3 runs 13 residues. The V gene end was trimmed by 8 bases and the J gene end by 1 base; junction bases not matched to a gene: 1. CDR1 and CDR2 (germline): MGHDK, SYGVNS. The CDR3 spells CASRLAGSYEQYF. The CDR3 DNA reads TGTGCCAGCCGACTAGCGGGGTCCTACGAGCAGTACTTC.

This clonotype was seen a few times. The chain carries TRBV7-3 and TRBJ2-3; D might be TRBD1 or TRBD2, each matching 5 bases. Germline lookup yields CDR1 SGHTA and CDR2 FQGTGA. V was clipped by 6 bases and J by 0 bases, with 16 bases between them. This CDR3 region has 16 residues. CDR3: CASSPGAQSSTDTQYF. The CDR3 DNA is TGTGCCAGCAGTCCCGGGGCCCAAAGTAGCACAGATACGCAGTATTTT.

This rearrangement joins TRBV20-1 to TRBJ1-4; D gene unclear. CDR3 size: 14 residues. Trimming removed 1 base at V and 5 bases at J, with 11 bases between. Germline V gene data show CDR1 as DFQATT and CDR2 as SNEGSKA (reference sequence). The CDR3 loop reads CSARGTADNEKLFF. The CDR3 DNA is TGCAGTGCTAGAGGGACCGCCGACAATGAAAAACTGTTTTTT.

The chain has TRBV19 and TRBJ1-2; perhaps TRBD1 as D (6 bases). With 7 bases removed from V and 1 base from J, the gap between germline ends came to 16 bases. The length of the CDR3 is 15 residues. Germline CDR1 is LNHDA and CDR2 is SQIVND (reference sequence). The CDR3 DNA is TGTGCCAGTAAATACGGGACACAGAATAACTATGGCTACACCTTC. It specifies CASKYGTQNNYGYTF. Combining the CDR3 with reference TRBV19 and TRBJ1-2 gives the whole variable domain DGGITQSPKYLFRKEGQNVTLSCEQNLNHDAMYWYRQDPGQGLRLIYYSQIVNDFQKGDIAEGYSVSREKKESFPLTVTSAQKNPTAFYLCASKYGTQNNYGYTFGSGTRLTVV.

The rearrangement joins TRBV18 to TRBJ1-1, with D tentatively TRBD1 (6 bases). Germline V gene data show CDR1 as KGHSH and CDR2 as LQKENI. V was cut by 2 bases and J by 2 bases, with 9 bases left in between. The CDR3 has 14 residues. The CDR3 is CASSPGQINTEAFF. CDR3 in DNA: TGTGCCAGCTCACCAGGACAGATTAACACTGAAGCTTTCTTT.